The rows below give T cell receptor beta chains drawn from one sample of a study of T cells in Graves' hyperthyroidism and ophthalmopathy. Each CDR3 protein gets one entry after TCRdb re-called the multiplex PCR reads with MiXCR. This table holds a few hundred thousand distinct CDR3 sequences, approximately 14% found once. The source material was blood. These receptors all stem from a woman younger than 45 with Graves' hyperthyroidism. Each CDR3 is given with its conserved first and last residue. Each record gives: V gene, clone size, D gene, J gene, CDR3 protein, CDR3 DNA. The D gene is left open where the match is weak. The listing skips clone size in some rows; elsewhere it reads once, few, many or a size class.

TRBV9	.	TRBD2	TRBJ2-3	CASSVLPPSGGTDTQYF	TGTGCCAGCAGCGTACTTCCGCCCAGCGGGGGCACAGATACGCAGTATTTT
TRBV9	.	.	TRBJ2-7	CASSVDSGSGAYRLSYEQYF	TGTGCCAGCAGCGTAGACTCGGGGTCAGGGGCGTACCGCCTCTCCTACGAGCAGTACTTC
TRBV2	.	.	TRBJ1-5	CASSEALRGRGKSSAQPQHF	TGTGCCAGCAGTGAAGCGCTTCGAGGCAGGGGTAAGTCGTCAGCCCAGCCCCAGCATTTT
TRBV6-1	few	.	TRBJ2-2	CASGGTGSRTGELFF	TGTGCCAGCGGGGGTACCGGGAGTCGTACCGGGGAGCTGTTTTTT
TRBV5-6	many	TRBD2	TRBJ2-5	CASSLRTSGSQETQYF	TGTGCCAGCAGCTTAAGAACTAGCGGGAGTCAGGAGACCCAGTACTTC
TRBV12-3/TRBV12-4	.	.	TRBJ2-2	CASSQLAGRSGSCFF	.
TRBV27	.	TRBD2	TRBJ2-7	CASSSLAGEFYEQYF	TGTGCCAGCAGTTCTTTAGCGGGAGAGTTCTACGAGCAGTACTTC
TRBV9	many	.	TRBJ2-7	CASSQNPGFASYEQYF	TGTGCCAGCAGCCAGAACCCGGGCTTCGCCTCCTACGAGCAGTACTTC
TRBV5-1	.	.	TRBJ1-1	CASNLPGGTEAFF	TGCGCCAGCAACCTCCCCGGGGGCACTGAAGCTTTCTTT
TRBV7-6	few	TRBD2	TRBJ2-1	CASSHTTGAGGPYNEQFF	TGTGCCAGCAGCCACACTACGGGGGCGGGAGGGCCGTACAATGAGCAGTTCTTC
TRBV2	.	TRBD2	TRBJ2-7	CASRGGLAGGPYEQYF	TGTGCCAGCAGGGGGGGACTAGCGGGAGGGCCCTACGAGCAGTACTTC
TRBV30	many	.	TRBJ2-7	CAWSEIPRAYEQYF	TGTGCCTGGAGTGAAATCCCTAGGGCCTACGAGCAGTACTTC
TRBV14	.	.	TRBJ2-3	CASSQETIADTQYF	TGTGCCAGCAGCCAAGAGACTATCGCAGATACGCAGTATTTT